This TCR beta chain was observed in a study of blood T cell repertoires in COVID-19. The method was immunoSEQ multiplex PCR; TCRdb's version includes in-frame clones alone and lacks a portion of them. Of roughly 320,000 clones in the sample, nearly 90% are singletons; the top ten hold 1.5% to 2%. V shed 4 bases, J shed 1 base, and the junction held 10 bases outside the gene matches. The CDR3 spans 17 residues. The germline V gene has CDR1 WNHNN and CDR2 SYGVQD (reference sequence). The clonotype originates from a woman younger than 45 with COVID-19, enrolled during active disease. The chain recombines TRBV10-1 with TRBJ2-7; 10 bases align to TRBD1. Sequencing input: peripheral blood. The CDR3 DNA follows: TGCGCCAGCAGTGGTGACAGGGGGCTCATCCGTTCCTACGAGCAGTACTTC. Translating it yields CASSGDRGLIRSYEQYF.